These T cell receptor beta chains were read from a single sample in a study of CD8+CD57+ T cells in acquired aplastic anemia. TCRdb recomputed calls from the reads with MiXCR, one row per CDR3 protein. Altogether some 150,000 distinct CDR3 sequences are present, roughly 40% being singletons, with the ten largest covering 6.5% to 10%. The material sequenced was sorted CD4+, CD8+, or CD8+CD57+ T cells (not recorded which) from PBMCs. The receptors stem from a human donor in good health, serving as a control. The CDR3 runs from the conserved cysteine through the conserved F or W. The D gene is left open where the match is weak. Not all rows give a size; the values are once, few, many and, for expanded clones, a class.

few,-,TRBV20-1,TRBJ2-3,TGCAGTGCTAAGGCCAGGGAGGCGCACATGAGCACAGATACGCAGTATTTT,CSAKAREAHMSTDTQYF
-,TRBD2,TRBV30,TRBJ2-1,TGTGGCAGACTAGCTGGACCCTACAATGAGCAGTTCTTC,CGRLAGPYNEQFF
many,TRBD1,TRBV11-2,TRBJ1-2,TGTGCCAGCAAAACCGGGACAGGGAACAGCTATGGCTACACCTTC,CASKTGTGNSYGYTF
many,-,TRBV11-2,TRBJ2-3,TGTGCCAGCACCCAAGCTGGCCTCACAGATACGCAGTATTTT,CASTQAGLTDTQYF
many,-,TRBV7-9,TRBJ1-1,TGTGCCAGCAGCCTGATTAGCACTGAAGCTTTCTTT,CASSLISTEAFF
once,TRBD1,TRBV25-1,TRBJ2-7,TGTGCCAGCAGTGGGGACAGCCTGTACGAGCAGTACTTC,CASSGDSLYEQYF
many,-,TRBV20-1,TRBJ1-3,TGCAGTGCTGATGATACGACCTCTGGAAACACCATATATTTT,CSADDTTSGNTIYF
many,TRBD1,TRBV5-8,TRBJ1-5,TGTGCCAGCAGCTCCGGACAGGGGAGGCCTCAGCCCCAGCATTTT,CASSSGQGRPQPQHF
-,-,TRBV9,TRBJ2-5,TGTGCCAGCAGCGTATACAGAGAGACCCAGTACTTC,CASSVYRETQYF
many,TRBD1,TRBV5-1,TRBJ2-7,TGCGCCAGCAGCTTGAGGGTAGGGGGCGCGGCCTACGAGCAGTACTTC,CASSLRVGGAAYEQYF
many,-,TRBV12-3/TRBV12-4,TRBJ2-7,TGTGCCAGCAGTTTATTCGCGGGCAGCCCAAACTCCTACGAGCAGTACTTC,CASSLFAGSPNSYEQYF
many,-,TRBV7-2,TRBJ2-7,TGTGCCAGCAGCTTACTGGGCAGGGGTCACGAGCAGTACTTC,CASSLLGRGHEQYF
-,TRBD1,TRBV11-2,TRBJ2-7,TGTGCCAGCAGCTTAGAGGGGACAGGGGCCTACGAGCAGTACTTC,CASSLEGTGAYEQYF
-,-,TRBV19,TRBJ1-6,TGTGCCAGTAGTACCCAGGGTAAAGGTAGTTCACCCCTCCACTTT,CASSTQGKGSSPLHF
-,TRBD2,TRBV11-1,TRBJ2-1,TGTGCCTTTCCAGCGGGGGGCCCTTACAATGAGCAGTTCTTC,CAFPAGGPYNEQFF
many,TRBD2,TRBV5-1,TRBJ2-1,TGCGCCAGCAGCTTGGCCCTAGCGGGGGGGCCTGCGAATGAGCAGTTCTTC,CASSLALAGGPANEQFF
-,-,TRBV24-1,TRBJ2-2,TGTGCCACCAGTGATCCAGGAAGTCGGAACACCGGGGAGCTGTTTTTT,CATSDPGSRNTGELFF